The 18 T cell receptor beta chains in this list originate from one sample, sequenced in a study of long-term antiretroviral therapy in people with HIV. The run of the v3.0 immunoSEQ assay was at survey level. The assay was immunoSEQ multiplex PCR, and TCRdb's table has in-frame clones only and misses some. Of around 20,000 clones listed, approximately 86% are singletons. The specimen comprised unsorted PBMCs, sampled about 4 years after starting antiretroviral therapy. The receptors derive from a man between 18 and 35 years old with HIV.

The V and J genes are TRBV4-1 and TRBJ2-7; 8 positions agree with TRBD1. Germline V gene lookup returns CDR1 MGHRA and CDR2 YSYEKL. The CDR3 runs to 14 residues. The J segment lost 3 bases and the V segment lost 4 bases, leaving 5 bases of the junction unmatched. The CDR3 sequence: CASSPPGQVYEQYF. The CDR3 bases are TGCGCCAGCAGCCCTCCGGGACAGGTCTACGAGCAGTACTTC.

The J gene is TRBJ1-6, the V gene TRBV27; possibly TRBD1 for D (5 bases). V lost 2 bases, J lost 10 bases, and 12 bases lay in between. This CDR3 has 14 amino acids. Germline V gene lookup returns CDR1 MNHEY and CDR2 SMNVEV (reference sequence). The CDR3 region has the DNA TGTGCCAGCAGTTTAACAGGAGAAGGGTCACCCCTCCACTTT. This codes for CASSLTGEGSPLHF.

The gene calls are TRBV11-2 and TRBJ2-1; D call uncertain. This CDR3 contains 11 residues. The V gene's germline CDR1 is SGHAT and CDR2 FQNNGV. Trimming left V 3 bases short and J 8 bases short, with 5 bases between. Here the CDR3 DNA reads TGTGCCAGCAGCTTTTTCCATGAGCAGTTCTTC. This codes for CASSFFHEQFF. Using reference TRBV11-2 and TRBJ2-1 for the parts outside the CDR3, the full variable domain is EAGVAQSPRYKIIEKRQSVAFWCNPISGHATLYWYQQILGQGPKLLIQFQNNGVVDDSQLPKDRFSAERLKGVDSTLKIQPAKLEDSAVYLCASSFFHEQFFGPGTRLTVL.

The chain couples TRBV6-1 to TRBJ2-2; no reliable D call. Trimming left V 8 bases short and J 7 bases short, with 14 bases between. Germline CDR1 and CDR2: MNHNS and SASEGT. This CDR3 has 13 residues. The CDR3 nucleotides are TGTGCCAGCTCCGGGCCGGGCTTCGGGGAGCTGTTTTTT. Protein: CASSGPGFGELFF.

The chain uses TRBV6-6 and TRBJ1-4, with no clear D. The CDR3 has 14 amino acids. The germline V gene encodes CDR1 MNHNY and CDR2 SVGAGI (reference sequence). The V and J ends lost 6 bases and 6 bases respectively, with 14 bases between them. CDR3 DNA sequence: TGTGCCAGCAGCTCAAGCACGGCGGATGAAAAACTGTTTTTT. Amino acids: CASSSSTADEKLFF.

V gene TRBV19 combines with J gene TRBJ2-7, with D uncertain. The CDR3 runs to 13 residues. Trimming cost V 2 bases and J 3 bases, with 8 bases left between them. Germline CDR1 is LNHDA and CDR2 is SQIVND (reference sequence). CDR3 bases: TGTGCCAGTAGTATAAAGGCGATCTACGAGCAGTACGTC. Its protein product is CASSIKAIYEQYV.

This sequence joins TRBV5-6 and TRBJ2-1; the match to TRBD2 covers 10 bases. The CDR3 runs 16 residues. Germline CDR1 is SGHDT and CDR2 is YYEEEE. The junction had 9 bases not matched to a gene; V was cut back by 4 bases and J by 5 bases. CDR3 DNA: TGTGCCAGCAGCCCCCTCTCAGCGGGGGGGAACAATGAGCAGTTCTTC. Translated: CASSPLSAGGNNEQFF.

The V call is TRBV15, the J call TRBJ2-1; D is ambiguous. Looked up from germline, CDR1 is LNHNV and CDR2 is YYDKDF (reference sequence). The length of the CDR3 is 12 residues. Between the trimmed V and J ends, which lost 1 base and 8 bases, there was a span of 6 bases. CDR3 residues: CATSRARHEQFF. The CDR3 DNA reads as TGTGCCACCAGCAGAGCTAGACATGAGCAGTTCTTC.

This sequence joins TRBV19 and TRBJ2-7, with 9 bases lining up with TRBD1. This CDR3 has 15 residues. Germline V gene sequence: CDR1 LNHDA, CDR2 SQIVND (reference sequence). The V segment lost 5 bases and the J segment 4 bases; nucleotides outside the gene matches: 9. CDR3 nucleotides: TGTGCCAGTAGTGTGAGGGGACAGGGCATGTACGAGCAGTACTTC. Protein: CASSVRGQGMYEQYF. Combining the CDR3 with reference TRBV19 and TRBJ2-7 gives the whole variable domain DGGITQSPKYLFRKEGQNVTLSCEQNLNHDAMYWYRQDPGQGLRLIYYSQIVNDFQKGDIAEGYSVSREKKESFPLTVTSAQKNPTAFYLCASSVRGQGMYEQYFGPGTRLTVT.

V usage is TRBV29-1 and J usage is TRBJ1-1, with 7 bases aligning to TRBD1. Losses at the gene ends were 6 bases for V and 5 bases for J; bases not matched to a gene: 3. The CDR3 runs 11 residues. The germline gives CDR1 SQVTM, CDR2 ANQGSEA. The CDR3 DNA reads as TGCAGCGTCATCAGGGGGACTGAAGCTTTCTTT. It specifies CSVIRGTEAFF. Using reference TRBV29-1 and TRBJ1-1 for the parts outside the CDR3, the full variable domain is SAVISQKPSRDICQRGTSLTIQCQVDSQVTMMFWYRQQPGQSLTLIATANQGSEATYESGFVIDKFPISRPNLTFSTLTVSNMSPEDSSIYLCSVIRGTEAFFGQGTRLTVV.

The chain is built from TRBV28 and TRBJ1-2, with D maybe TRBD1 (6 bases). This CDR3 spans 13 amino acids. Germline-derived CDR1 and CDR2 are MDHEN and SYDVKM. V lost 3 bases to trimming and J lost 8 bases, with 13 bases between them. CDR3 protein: CASSFRGGYGYTF. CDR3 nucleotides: TGTGCCAGCAGTTTCCGAGGGGGGTACGGCTACACCTTC.

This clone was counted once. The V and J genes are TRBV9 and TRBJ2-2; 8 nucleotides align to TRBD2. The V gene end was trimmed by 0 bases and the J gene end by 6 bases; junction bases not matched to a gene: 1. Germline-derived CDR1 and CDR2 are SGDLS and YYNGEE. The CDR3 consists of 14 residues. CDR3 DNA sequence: TGTGCCAGCAGCGTAGGACTAGCGCCCGGGGAGCTGTTTTTT. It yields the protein CASSVGLAPGELFF.

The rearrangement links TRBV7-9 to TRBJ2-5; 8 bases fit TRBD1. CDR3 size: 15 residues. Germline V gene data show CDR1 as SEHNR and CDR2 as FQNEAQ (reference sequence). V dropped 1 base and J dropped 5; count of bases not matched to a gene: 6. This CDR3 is CASSLVGRGPETQYF. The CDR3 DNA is TGTGCCAGCAGCTTAGTTGGCAGGGGGCCCGAGACCCAGTACTTC.

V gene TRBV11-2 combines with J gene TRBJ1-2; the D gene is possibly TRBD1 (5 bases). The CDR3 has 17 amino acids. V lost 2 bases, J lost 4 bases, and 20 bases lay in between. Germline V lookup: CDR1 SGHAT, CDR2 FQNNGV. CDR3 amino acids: CASSLRAPGRRIYGYTF. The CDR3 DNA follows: TGTGCCAGCAGCTTACGCGCGCCGGGACGGAGAATCTATGGCTACACCTTC.

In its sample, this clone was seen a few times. This chain's CDR3 is CASSDSSNQPQHF. The CDR3 bases are TGTGCCAGCAGTGACAGTAGCAATCAGCCCCAGCATTTT. The rearrangement joins TRBV2 to TRBJ1-5; no clear D gene. Germline V gene data show CDR1 as SNHLY and CDR2 as FYNNEI. The CDR3 extends over 13 amino acids. Trimming removed 3 bases at V and 0 bases at J, with 3 bases between.

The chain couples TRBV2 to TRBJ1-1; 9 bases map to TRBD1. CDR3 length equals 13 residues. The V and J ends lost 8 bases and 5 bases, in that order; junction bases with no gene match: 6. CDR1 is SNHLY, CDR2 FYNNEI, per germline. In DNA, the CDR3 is TGTGCCAGCTTGAGACAGGGGGGAACTGAAGCTTTCTTT. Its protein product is CASLRQGGTEAFF.

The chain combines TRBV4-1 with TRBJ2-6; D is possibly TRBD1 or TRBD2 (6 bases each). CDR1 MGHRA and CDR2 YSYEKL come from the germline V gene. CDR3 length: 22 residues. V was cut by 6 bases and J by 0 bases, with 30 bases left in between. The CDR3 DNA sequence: TGCGCCAGCAGTTCCGCGTCGTCGTCGGGGGCACACCGAAGCTCTGGGGCCAACGTCCTGACTTTC. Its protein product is CASSSASSSGAHRSSGANVLTF.

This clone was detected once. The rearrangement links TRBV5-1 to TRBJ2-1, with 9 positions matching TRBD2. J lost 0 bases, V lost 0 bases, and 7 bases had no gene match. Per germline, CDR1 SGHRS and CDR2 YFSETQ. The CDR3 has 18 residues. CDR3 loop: CASSLVVAGGPSYNEQFF. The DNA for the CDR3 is TGCGCCAGCAGCTTGGTGGTGGCGGGGGGGCCCTCCTACAATGAGCAGTTCTTC.